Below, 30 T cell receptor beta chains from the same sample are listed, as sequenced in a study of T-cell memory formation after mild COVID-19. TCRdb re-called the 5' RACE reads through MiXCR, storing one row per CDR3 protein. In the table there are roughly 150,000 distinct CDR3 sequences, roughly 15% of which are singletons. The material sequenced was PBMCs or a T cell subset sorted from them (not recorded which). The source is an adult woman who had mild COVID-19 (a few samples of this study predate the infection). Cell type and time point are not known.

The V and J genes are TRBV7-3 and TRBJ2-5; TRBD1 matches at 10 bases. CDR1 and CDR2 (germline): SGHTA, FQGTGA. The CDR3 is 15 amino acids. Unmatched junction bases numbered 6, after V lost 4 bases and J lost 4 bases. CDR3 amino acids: CASSSRQGAGETQYF. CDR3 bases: TGTGCCAGCAGCTCGAGACAGGGGGCGGGAGAGACCCAGTACTTC.

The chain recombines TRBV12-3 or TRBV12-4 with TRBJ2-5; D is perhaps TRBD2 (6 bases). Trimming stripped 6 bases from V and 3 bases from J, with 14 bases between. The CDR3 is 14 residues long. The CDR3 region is CASRLGEAEETQYF. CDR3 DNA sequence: TGTGCCAGCAGACTAGGGGAGGCCGAAGAGACCCAGTACTTC.

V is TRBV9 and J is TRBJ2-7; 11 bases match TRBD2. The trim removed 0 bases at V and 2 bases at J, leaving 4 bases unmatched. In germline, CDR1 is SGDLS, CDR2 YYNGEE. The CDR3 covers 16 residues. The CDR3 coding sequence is TGTGCCAGCAGCGTAGGACTAGCGGGGAGTACCTACGAGCAGTACTTC. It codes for CASSVGLAGSTYEQYF.

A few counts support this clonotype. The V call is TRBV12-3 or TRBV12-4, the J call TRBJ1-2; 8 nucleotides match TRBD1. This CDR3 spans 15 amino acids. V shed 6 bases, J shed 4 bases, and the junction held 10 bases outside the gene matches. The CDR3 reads CASSLPKGTGYGYTF. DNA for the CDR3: TGTGCCAGCAGCCTCCCAAAGGGGACAGGCTATGGCTACACCTTC.

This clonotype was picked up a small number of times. The CDR3 DNA reads TGTGCCAGCAGTCGGGAGTGGACAGGGGGAACCGGGGAGCTGTTTTTT. It codes for CASSREWTGGTGELFF. The chain combines TRBV6-4 with TRBJ2-2, with 10 bases fitting TRBD1. The germline V gene encodes CDR1 MRHNA and CDR2 SNTAGT. With V trimmed by 5 bases and J by 5 bases, 8 bases remained unmatched. This CDR3 contains 16 residues.

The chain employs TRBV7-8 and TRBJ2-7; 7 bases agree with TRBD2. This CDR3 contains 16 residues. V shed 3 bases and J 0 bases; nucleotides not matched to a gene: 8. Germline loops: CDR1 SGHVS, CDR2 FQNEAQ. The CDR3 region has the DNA TGTGCCAGCAGCTTTGACTTAGCGGGCTACTCCTACGAGCAGTACTTC. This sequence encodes CASSFDLAGYSYEQYF.

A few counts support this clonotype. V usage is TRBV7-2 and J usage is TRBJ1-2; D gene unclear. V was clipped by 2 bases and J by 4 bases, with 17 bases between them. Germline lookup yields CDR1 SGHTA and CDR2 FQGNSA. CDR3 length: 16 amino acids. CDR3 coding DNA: TGTGCCAGCAGCTTAAGCCCTCCCGGGTTTGGCTATGGCTACACCTTC. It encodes CASSLSPPGFGYGYTF.

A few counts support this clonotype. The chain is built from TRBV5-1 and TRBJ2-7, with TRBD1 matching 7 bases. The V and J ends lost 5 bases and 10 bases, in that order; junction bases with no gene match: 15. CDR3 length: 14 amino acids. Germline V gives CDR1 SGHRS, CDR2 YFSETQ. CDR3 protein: CASRGLTGAVPQYF. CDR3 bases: TGCGCCAGCAGAGGGCTAACAGGGGCCGTACCCCAGTACTTC.

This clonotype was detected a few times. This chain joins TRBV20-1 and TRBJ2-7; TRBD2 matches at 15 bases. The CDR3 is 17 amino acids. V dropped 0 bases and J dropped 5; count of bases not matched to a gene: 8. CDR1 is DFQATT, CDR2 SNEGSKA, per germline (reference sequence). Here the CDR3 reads CSARDQWGLAGGNEQYF. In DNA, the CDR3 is TGCAGTGCTAGAGATCAGTGGGGACTAGCGGGAGGAAACGAGCAGTACTTC.

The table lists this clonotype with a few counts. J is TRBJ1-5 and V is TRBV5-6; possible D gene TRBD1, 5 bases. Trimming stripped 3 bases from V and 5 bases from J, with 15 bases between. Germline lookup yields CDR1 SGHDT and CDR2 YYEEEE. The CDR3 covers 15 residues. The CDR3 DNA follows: TGTGCCAGCAGCTCCAGGGCCCAAACTCATCAGCCCCAGCATTTT. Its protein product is CASSSRAQTHQPQHF.

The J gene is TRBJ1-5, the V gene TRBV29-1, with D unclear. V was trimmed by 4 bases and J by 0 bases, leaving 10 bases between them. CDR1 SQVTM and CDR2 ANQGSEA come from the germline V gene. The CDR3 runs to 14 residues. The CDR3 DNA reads TGCAGCGTTGCGGTCAGAGATAGCAATCAGCCCCAGCATTTT. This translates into CSVAVRDSNQPQHF. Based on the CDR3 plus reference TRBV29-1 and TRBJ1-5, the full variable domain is SAVISQKPSRDICQRGTSLTIQCQVDSQVTMMFWYRQQPGQSLTLIATANQGSEATYESGFVIDKFPISRPNLTFSTLTVSNMSPEDSSIYLCSVAVRDSNQPQHFGDGTRLSIL.

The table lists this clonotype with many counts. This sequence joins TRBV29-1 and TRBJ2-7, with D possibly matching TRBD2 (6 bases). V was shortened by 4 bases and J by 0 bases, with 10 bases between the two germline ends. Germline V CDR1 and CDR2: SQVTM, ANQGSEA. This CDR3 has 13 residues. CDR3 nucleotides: TGCAGCGTTGGCCTAGCGAACTCCTACGAGCAGTACTTC. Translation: CSVGLANSYEQYF.

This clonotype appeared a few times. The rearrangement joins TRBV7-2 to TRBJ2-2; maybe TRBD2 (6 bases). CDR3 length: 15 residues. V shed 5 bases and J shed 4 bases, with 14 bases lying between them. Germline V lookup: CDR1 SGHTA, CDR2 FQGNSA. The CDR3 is CASSPTSIGTGELFF. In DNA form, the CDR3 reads TGTGCCAGCAGCCCGACTAGTATTGGCACCGGGGAGCTGTTTTTT.

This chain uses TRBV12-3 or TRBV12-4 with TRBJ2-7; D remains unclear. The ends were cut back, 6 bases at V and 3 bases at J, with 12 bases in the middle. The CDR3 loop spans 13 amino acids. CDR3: CASRDRVNYEQYF. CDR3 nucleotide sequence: TGTGCCAGCAGGGACCGGGTGAACTACGAGCAGTACTTC.

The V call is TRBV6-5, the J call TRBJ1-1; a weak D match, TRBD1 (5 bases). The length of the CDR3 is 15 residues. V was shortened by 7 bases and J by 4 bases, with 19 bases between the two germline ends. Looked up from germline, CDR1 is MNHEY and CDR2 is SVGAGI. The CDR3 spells CASTPFGVGGTEAFF. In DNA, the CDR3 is TGTGCCAGCACCCCCTTCGGGGTGGGGGGCACTGAAGCTTTCTTT.

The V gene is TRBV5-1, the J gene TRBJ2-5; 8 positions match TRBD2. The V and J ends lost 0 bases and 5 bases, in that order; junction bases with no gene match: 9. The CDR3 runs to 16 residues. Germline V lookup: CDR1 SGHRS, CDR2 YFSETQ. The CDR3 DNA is TGCGCCAGCAGCTTGGGGGCTAGCGGGCCCTTGGAGACCCAGTACTTC. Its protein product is CASSLGASGPLETQYF. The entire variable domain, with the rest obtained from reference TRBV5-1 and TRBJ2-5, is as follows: KAGVTQTPRYLIKTRGQQVTLSCSPISGHRSVSWYQQTPGQGLQFLFEYFSETQRNKGNFPGRFSGRQFSNSRSEMNVSTLELGDSALYLCASSLGASGPLETQYFGPGTRLLVL.

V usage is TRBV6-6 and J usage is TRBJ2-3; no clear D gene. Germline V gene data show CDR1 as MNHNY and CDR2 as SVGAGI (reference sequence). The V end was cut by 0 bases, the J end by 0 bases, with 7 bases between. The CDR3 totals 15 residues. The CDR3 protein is CASSYSWASTDTQYF. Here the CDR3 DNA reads TGTGCCAGCAGTTACTCTTGGGCCAGCACAGATACGCAGTATTTT.

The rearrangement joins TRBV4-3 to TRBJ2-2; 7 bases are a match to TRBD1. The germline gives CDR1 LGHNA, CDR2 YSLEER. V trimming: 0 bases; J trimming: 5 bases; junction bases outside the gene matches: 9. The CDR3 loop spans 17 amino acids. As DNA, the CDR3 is TGCGCCAGCAGCCAAGAGGTGCACAGGGGAAGGACCGGGGAGCTGTTTTTT. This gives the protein CASSQEVHRGRTGELFF.

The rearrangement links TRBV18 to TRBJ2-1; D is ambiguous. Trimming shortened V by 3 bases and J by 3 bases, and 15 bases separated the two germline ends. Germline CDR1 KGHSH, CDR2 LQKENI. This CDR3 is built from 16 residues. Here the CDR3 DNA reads TGTGCCAGCTCACCGGCCCGGAACCAACTCTACAATGAGCAGTTCTTC. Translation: CASSPARNQLYNEQFF.

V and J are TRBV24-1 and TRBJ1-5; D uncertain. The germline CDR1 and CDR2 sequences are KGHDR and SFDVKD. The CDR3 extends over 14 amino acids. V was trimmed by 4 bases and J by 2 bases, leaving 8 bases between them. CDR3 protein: CATSDRVRNQPQHF. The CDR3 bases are TGTGCCACCAGTGACCGGGTCCGCAATCAGCCCCAGCATTTT.

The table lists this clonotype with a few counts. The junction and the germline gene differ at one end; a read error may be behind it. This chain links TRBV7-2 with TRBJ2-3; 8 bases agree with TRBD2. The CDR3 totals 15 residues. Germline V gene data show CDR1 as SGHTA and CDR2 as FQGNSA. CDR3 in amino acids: CASSLVSGSIDTQYF. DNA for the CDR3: TGTGCCAGCAGCTTAGTCAGCGGGAGCATAGATACGCAGTATTTT.

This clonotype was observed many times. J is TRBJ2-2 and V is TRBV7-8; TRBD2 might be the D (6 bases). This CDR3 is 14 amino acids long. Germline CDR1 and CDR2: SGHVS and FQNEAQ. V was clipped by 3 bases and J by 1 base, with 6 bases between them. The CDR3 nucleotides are TGTGCCAGCAGCTTGGGAGGGAACACCGGGGAGCTGTTTTTT. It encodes CASSLGGNTGELFF.

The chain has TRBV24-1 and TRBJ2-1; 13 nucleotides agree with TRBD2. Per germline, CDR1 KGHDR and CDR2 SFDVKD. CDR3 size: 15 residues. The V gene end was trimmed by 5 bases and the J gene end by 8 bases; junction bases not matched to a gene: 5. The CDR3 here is CATSGTSGGDYEQFF. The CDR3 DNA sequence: TGTGCCACCAGTGGAACTAGCGGGGGGGACTATGAGCAGTTCTTC.

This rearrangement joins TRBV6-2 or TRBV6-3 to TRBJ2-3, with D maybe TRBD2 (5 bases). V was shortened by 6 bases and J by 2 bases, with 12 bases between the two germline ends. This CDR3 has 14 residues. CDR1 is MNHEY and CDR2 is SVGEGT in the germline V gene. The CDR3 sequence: CASSLARVTDTQYF. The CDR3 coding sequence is TGTGCCAGCAGCCTAGCTCGGGTCACAGATACGCAGTATTTT.

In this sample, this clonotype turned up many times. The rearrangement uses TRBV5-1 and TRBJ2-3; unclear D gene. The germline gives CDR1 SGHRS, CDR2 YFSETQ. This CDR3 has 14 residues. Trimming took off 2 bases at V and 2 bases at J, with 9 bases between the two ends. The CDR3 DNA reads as TGCGCCAGCAGCTTAAACCGGGCCACAGATACGCAGTATTTT. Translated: CASSLNRATDTQYF.

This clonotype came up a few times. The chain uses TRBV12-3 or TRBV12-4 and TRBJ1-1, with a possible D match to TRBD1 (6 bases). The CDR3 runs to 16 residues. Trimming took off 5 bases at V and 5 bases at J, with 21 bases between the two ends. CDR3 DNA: TGTGCCAGCAGTACTCTTCCCCCGGGGGCAGGGACTGAAGCTTTCTTT. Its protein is CASSTLPPGAGTEAFF.

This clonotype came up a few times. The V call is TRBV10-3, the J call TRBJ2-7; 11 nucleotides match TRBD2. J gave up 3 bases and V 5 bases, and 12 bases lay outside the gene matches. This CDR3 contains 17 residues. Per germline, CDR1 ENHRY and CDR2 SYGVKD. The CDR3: CAISPRTSGSPNYEQYF. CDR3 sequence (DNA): TGTGCCATCAGTCCTAGGACTAGCGGGTCTCCAAACTACGAGCAGTACTTC.

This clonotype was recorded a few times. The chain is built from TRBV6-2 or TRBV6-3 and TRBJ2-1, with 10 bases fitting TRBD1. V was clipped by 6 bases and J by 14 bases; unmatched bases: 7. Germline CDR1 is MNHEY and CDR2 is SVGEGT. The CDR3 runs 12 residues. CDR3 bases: TGTGCCAGCAGGAGGACGGGACAGGGGAAGTTCTTC. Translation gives CASRRTGQGKFF.

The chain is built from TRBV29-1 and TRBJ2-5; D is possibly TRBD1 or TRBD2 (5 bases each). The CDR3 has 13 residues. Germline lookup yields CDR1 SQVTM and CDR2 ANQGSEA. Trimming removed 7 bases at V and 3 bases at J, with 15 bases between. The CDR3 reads CSASRDGEETQYF. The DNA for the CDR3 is TGCAGCGCGTCAAGGGACGGTGAAGAGACCCAGTACTTC.

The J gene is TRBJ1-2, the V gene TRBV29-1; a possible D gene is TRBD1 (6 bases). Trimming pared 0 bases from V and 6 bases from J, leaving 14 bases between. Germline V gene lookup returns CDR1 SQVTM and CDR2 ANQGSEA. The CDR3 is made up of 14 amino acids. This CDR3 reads CSVEDQSGDDGYTF. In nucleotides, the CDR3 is TGCAGCGTTGAAGATCAGTCAGGGGACGATGGCTACACCTTC.